These 24 T cell receptor beta chains were sequenced from one sample in a study of blood T cell repertoires in COVID-19. Sequencing was performed with immunoSEQ multiplex PCR; in TCRdb, only in-frame clones are kept and a portion is missing. This table holds about 200,000 clones, approximately 84% found once. The source material was peripheral blood. The receptors were gathered from a human donor with acute or convalescent COVID-19. The donor label of this sample is uncertain.

V gene TRBV27 combines with J gene TRBJ1-2; 9 positions match TRBD1. There are 14 residues in the CDR3. V trimming: 5 bases; J trimming: 8 bases; junction bases outside the gene matches: 9. Germline CDR1 is MNHEY and CDR2 is SMNVEV (reference sequence). The CDR3 DNA sequence: TGTGCCAGCAGTGCCCGGACAGGGGCCGGGGGCTACACCTTC. This gives the protein CASSARTGAGGYTF.

This chain uses TRBV28 with TRBJ2-7, with D possibly being TRBD1 (5 bases). This CDR3 comprises 13 residues. V dropped 6 bases and J dropped 2 bases, with 11 bases sitting between them. Per germline, CDR1 MDHEN and CDR2 SYDVKM. CDR3 nucleotides: TGTGCCAGCAGCCCCGCAGGGACCTACGAGCAGTACTTC. This translates into CASSPAGTYEQYF.

The chain recombines TRBV2 with TRBJ1-2; D unclear. Germline lookup yields CDR1 SNHLY and CDR2 FYNNEI. This CDR3 has 15 residues. V was shortened by 3 bases and J by 6 bases, with 17 bases between the two germline ends. The CDR3, as DNA: TGTGCCAGCAGTGATCTCGTGGCTTCATCGCATGGCTACACCTTC. Its protein is CASSDLVASSHGYTF.

This clone turned up a few times. This sequence joins TRBV30 and TRBJ2-3; TRBD2 matches 7 bases. V shed 0 bases, J shed 0 bases, and the junction held 6 bases outside the gene matches. Germline-derived CDR1 and CDR2 are GTSNPN and SVGIG (reference sequence). The CDR3 loop spans 16 amino acids. The chain's CDR3 is CAWSVASGSSTDTQYF. DNA for the CDR3: TGTGCCTGGAGTGTCGCTAGCGGATCTAGCACAGATACGCAGTATTTT.

The chain links TRBV7-2 to TRBJ1-3, with a possible D match to TRBD1 (5 bases). Trimming cost V 1 base and J 0 bases, with 10 bases left between them. In germline, CDR1 is SGHTA, CDR2 FQGNSA. This CDR3 is 16 amino acids long. The CDR3 DNA is TGTGCCAGCAGCTTAGGAGCAGGGTACTCTGGAAACACCATATATTTT. Protein: CASSLGAGYSGNTIYF.

V usage is TRBV27 and J usage is TRBJ2-5; D possibly corresponds to TRBD1 (6 bases). Germline V lookup: CDR1 MNHEY, CDR2 SMNVEV (reference sequence). Trimming shortened V by 4 bases and J by 7 bases, and 13 bases separated the two germline ends. The CDR3 loop spans 13 amino acids. CDR3 amino acids: CASSSDRLVTQYF. CDR3 nucleotide sequence: TGTGCCAGCAGTTCGGACAGACTCGTGACCCAGTACTTC.

The V call is TRBV7-8, the J call TRBJ2-2, with TRBD2 matching 13 bases. V shed 6 bases and J 4 bases; nucleotides not matched to a gene: 14. Germline V CDR1 and CDR2: SGHVS, FQNEAQ. The CDR3 consists of 19 residues. CDR3 amino acids: CASSYGTSGTRGSTGELFF. The CDR3 nucleotides are TGTGCCAGCAGTTACGGGACTAGCGGGACCCGCGGGAGCACCGGGGAGCTGTTTTTT.

The chain combines TRBV7-2 with TRBJ1-1, with D unresolved. CDR1 and CDR2 from the germline V gene are SGHTA and FQGNSA. The CDR3 runs to 14 residues. The V and J ends lost 3 bases and 5 bases respectively, with 13 bases between them. DNA for the CDR3: TGTGCCAGCAGCTTTAACACCCGGGGTACTGAAGCTTTCTTT. This sequence encodes CASSFNTRGTEAFF.

The V and J genes are TRBV10-3 and TRBJ2-1; the match to TRBD2 covers 8 bases. Trimming took 1 base from V and 10 from J; bases not matched to a gene: 15. This CDR3 is built from 17 residues. Looked up from germline, CDR1 is ENHRY and CDR2 is SYGVKD. Here the CDR3 reads CAISELYGGSGREEQFF. CDR3 nucleotide sequence: TGTGCCATCAGTGAGTTGTATGGAGGAAGCGGGAGAGAAGAGCAGTTCTTC.

J is TRBJ2-1 and V is TRBV18, with 13 bases that match TRBD2. Germline CDR1 and CDR2: KGHSH and LQKENI. This CDR3 has 17 amino acids. Germline trimming cut 4 bases from V and 10 bases from J; bases unmatched to any gene: 13. This chain's CDR3 is CASSRSTSGRAGDEQFF. The CDR3 DNA reads TGTGCCAGCTCACGCAGTACTAGCGGGAGGGCCGGGGACGAGCAGTTCTTC.

The rearrangement joins TRBV19 to TRBJ2-3; possible D gene TRBD1, 5 bases. The V end lost 3 bases, the J end lost 5 bases, and 12 bases lay between the germline ends. This CDR3 comprises 14 residues. Germline-derived CDR1 and CDR2 are LNHDA and SQIVND (reference sequence). CDR3 amino acids: CASSMGPGIDTQYF. The CDR3 nucleotides are TGTGCCAGTAGTATGGGGCCCGGAATAGATACGCAGTATTTT.

The CDR3 region has the DNA TGTGCCAGTAGTACCAGGGAATTTTCACCCCTCCACTTT. It is translated as CASSTREFSPLHF. The gene calls are TRBV19 and TRBJ1-6; perhaps TRBD1 as D (5 bases). The CDR3 covers 13 residues. Trimming cost V 4 bases and J 9 bases, with 10 bases left between them. The germline CDR1 and CDR2 sequences are LNHDA and SQIVND (reference sequence).

The chain recombines TRBV5-1 with TRBJ2-5; the D gene is possibly TRBD1 (6 bases). Germline assignment: CDR1 SGHRS and CDR2 YFSETQ. Trimming took off 0 bases at V and 7 bases at J, with 13 bases between the two ends. The CDR3 is 14 residues long. CDR3 residues: CASSLADSKGTQYF. CDR3 coding DNA: TGCGCCAGCAGCTTGGCGGACAGCAAGGGGACCCAGTACTTC.

This clone was seen only a few times. The V and J genes are TRBV11-2 and TRBJ2-1; D unresolved. CDR1 SGHAT and CDR2 FQNNGV come from the germline V gene. Trimming left V 9 bases short and J 4 bases short, with 7 bases between. The CDR3 loop spans 11 amino acids. The CDR3 protein is CASVRYNEQFF. CDR3 nucleotide sequence: TGTGCCAGTGTTCGTTACAATGAGCAGTTCTTC.

The chain joins TRBV7-9 to TRBJ1-4; 10 nucleotides line up with TRBD1. J lost 6 bases, V lost 6 bases, and 7 bases had no gene match. There are 15 residues in the CDR3. The V gene's germline CDR1 is SEHNR and CDR2 FQNEAQ (reference sequence). CDR3 in amino acids: CASSRPGQGYEKLFF. CDR3 sequence (DNA): TGTGCCAGCAGTCGACCGGGACAGGGGTATGAAAAACTGTTTTTT.

This chain uses TRBV18 with TRBJ2-7, with 8 bases lining up with TRBD1. The CDR3 runs to 16 residues. The J segment lost 3 bases and the V segment lost 0 bases, leaving 7 bases of the junction unmatched. The V gene's germline CDR1 is KGHSH and CDR2 LQKENI. The DNA of the CDR3 is TGTGCCAGCTCACCACCCCTAGGACAGGGATACTACGAGCAGTACTTC. Protein sequence: CASSPPLGQGYYEQYF.

DNA of the CDR3: TGTGCCAGCAGCGCACTCCGGGACAGCTTACGTGATGAGCAGTTCTTC. Translated, it gives CASSALRDSLRDEQFF. V gene TRBV28 combines with J gene TRBJ2-1; 7 bases fit TRBD1. Germline CDR1 MDHEN, CDR2 SYDVKM. This CDR3 has 16 residues. The junction had 16 bases not matched to a gene; V was cut back by 6 bases and J by 8 bases.

This clone was detected a few times. The rearrangement uses TRBV30 and TRBJ2-5; 7 bases are a match to TRBD2. Looked up from germline, CDR1 is GTSNPN and CDR2 is SVGIG (reference sequence). V lost 7 bases and J lost 1; bases outside the gene matches: 6. This CDR3 is built from 13 residues. The CDR3 protein is CAYSLAVQETQYF. The CDR3 bases are TGTGCCTACTCGCTAGCGGTCCAAGAGACCCAGTACTTC.

This sequence joins TRBV10-2 and TRBJ1-3, with D possibly being TRBD1 (5 bases). CDR1 is WSHSY, CDR2 SAAADI, per germline. This CDR3 is built from 15 residues. V lost 6 bases and J lost 7, with 19 bases in between. CDR3 nucleotide sequence: TGCGCCAGCAGATCAGACAGCGGCGGAGGGAACACCATATATTTT. Protein product: CASRSDSGGGNTIYF.

The chain combines TRBV25-1 with TRBJ1-6, with no clear D. CDR3 size: 14 residues. V lost 0 bases, J lost 10 bases, and 10 bases lay in between. The germline gives CDR1 MGHDK, CDR2 SYGVNS. Here the CDR3 reads CASSEYRWESPLHF. The CDR3, as DNA: TGTGCCAGCAGTGAATATAGGTGGGAGTCACCCCTCCACTTT. The variable domain in full, with the rest retrieved from reference TRBV25-1 and TRBJ1-6, is EADIYQTPRYLVIGTGKKITLECSQTMGHDKMYWYQQDPGMELHLIHYSYGVNSTEKGDLSSESTVSRIRTEHFPLTLESARPSHTSQYLCASSEYRWESPLHFGNGTRLTVT.

The chain couples TRBV7-7 to TRBJ2-5, with 11 bases identical to TRBD2. Trimming took 4 bases from V and 1 from J; bases not matched to a gene: 5. The CDR3 length is 16 residues. Per the germline V gene, CDR1 is SSHAT and CDR2 is FNYEAQ (reference sequence). Here the CDR3 reads CASSWGGTSGQETQYF. In DNA form, the CDR3 reads TGTGCCAGCAGCTGGGGGGGGACTAGCGGCCAAGAGACCCAGTACTTC.

The J gene is TRBJ2-5, the V gene TRBV7-9, with 13 positions matching TRBD2. Germline V gene lookup returns CDR1 SEHNR and CDR2 FQNEAQ (reference sequence). The CDR3 has 15 amino acids. The ends lost 5 bases at V and 5 bases at J; junction bases unmatched: 5. CDR3 protein: CASSHGTSGIETQYF. The CDR3 nucleotides read TGTGCCAGCAGCCACGGGACTAGCGGGATTGAGACCCAGTACTTC.

The rearrangement links TRBV5-6 to TRBJ2-5; D is undetermined. With 1 base removed from V and 4 bases from J, the gap between germline ends came to 5 bases. The CDR3 is 12 residues long. The V gene's germline CDR1 is SGHDT and CDR2 YYEEEE. In nucleotides, the CDR3 is TGTGCCAGCAGCTTGCCGGGAGAGACCCAGTACTTC. As protein: CASSLPGETQYF.

J is TRBJ2-3 and V is TRBV11-2, with D perhaps TRBD1 (6 bases). CDR1 and CDR2 from the germline V gene are SGHAT and FQNNGV. This CDR3 spans 14 amino acids. V was clipped by 5 bases and J by 2 bases, with 11 bases between them. This CDR3 is CASSADRVTDTQYF. CDR3 nucleotide sequence: TGTGCCAGCAGCGCGGACAGAGTCACAGATACGCAGTATTTT.